The 25 T cell receptor beta chains given below trace back to one sample, sequenced in a study of shared clonotypes between healthy human individuals. The table came from immunoSEQ multiplex PCR; TCRdb's copy has only in-frame clones and leaves some out. The table has 2 million to 3 million clones, 93% seen once. Sample: naive CD4+ T cells from PBMCs. Subset of the sample: CD45RA+ positively selected. Receptors originate from a man aged 18 to 29 in good health. Some clones in this sample may be carry-over from other donors' samples.

Comments on this clone: Distinct nucleotide sequences in the sample also encode this CDR3. This chain connects TRBV28 to TRBJ2-1; possible D gene TRBD1, 5 bases. The CDR3 sequence is 12 residues long. Germline loops: CDR1 MDHEN, CDR2 SYDVKM. Deletions cut 6 bases from V and 4 bases from J, with 7 bases between. The CDR3 region has the DNA TGTGCCAGCAGAGACAGTTACAATGAGCAGTTCTTC. It is translated as CASRDSYNEQFF.

V gene TRBV5-1 combines with J gene TRBJ2-1; 7 bases line up with TRBD2. With V trimmed by 2 bases and J by 4 bases, 6 bases remained unmatched. Germline V gene sequence: CDR1 SGHRS, CDR2 YFSETQ. This CDR3 has 15 residues. CDR3 coding DNA: TGCGCCAGCAGCTTTCTAGCGGTGGGATACAATGAGCAGTTCTTC. This translates into CASSFLAVGYNEQFF.

The V and J genes are TRBV5-5 and TRBJ2-5, with 10 bases identical to TRBD2. The junction had 7 bases not matched to a gene; V was cut back by 0 bases and J by 5 bases. The CDR3 totals 16 residues. From germline, CDR1 is SGHKS and CDR2 YYEKEE (reference sequence). As DNA, the CDR3 is TGTGCCAGCAGCTTGGGGGGGCTAGCGGGAGCGGAGACCCAGTACTTC. This sequence encodes CASSLGGLAGAETQYF.

The chain recombines TRBV7-2 with TRBJ2-7, with 15 bases fitting TRBD2. The CDR3 spans 19 residues. V lost 4 bases, J lost 6 bases, and 16 bases stayed unmatched. Germline V gene lookup returns CDR1 SGHTA and CDR2 FQGNSA. CDR3 DNA sequence: TGTGCCAGCAGCTCGTTACCTCCCGGACTAGCGGGAGGGCCTTCCGAGCAGTACTTC. Protein product: CASSSLPPGLAGGPSEQYF.

The chain combines TRBV28 with TRBJ2-7; no firm D call. Germline V gene data show CDR1 as MDHEN and CDR2 as SYDVKM. Between the trimmed V and J ends, which lost 4 bases and 6 bases, there was a span of 10 bases. The CDR3 is made up of 12 amino acids. CDR3 residues: CASSSLGLEQYF. The DNA for the CDR3 is TGTGCCAGCAGTTCTCTGGGTCTCGAGCAGTACTTC.

The J gene is TRBJ2-3, the V gene TRBV27; either TRBD1 or TRBD2 may fit D (5 bases each). The CDR3 runs to 16 residues. Between the trimmed V and J ends, which lost 3 bases and 4 bases, there was a span of 17 bases. Germline CDR1 reads MNHEY; CDR2 reads SMNVEV (reference sequence). The CDR3 sequence: CASSFLQVRGADTQYF. CDR3 nucleotides: TGTGCCAGCAGTTTCCTCCAGGTCCGGGGCGCAGATACGCAGTATTTT.

This chain joins TRBV2 and TRBJ1-1; D remains ambiguous. Germline CDR1 is SNHLY and CDR2 is FYNNEI. The V end was cut by 8 bases, the J end by 0 bases, with 10 bases between. The CDR3 has 13 amino acids. CDR3 nucleotide sequence: TGTGCCAGCGAGCGGTTCTTGAACACTGAAGCTTTCTTT. Translating gives CASERFLNTEAFF.

Remarks on this clone: This sample also contains other DNA sequences that code for the same CDR3. The rearrangement joins TRBV6-5 to TRBJ1-2; tentatively, D is TRBD1 (5 bases). CDR3 size: 13 residues. Trimming pared 0 bases from V and 4 bases from J, leaving 6 bases between. Germline assignment: CDR1 MNHEY and CDR2 SVGAGI. This CDR3 is CASSYSGLYGYTF. DNA of the CDR3: TGTGCCAGCAGTTACTCGGGGCTCTATGGCTACACCTTC.

The chain has TRBV7-8 and TRBJ1-1; D is uncertain. This CDR3 has 14 residues. Germline-derived CDR1 and CDR2 are SGHVS and FQNEAQ. V was clipped by 2 bases and J by 5 bases, with 12 bases between them. The CDR3 DNA reads TGTGCCAGCAGCTTACGGTCGGGTCTTACTGAAGCTTTCTTT. Its protein is CASSLRSGLTEAFF.

This clone was detected only once. This chain joins TRBV5-1 and TRBJ2-3, with D possibly matching TRBD2 (5 bases). The germline CDR1 and CDR2 sequences are SGHRS and YFSETQ. The length of the CDR3 is 16 residues. The ends were cut back, 3 bases at V and 2 bases at J, with 16 bases in the middle. CDR3 in DNA: TGCGCCAGCAGCTCCCCCGACGGGGTCTTCACAGATACGCAGTATTTT. Its translation: CASSSPDGVFTDTQYF.

The CDR3 is CASSSRVPGRRPNEKLFF. The CDR3 bases are TGTGCCAGCAGCTCGAGAGTCCCGGGGAGGAGGCCTAATGAAAAACTGTTTTTT. The rearrangement uses TRBV7-8 and TRBJ1-4, with no clear D. Trimming removed 4 bases at V and 3 bases at J, with 21 bases between. There are 18 residues in the CDR3. CDR1 and CDR2 from the germline V gene are SGHVS and FQNEAQ.

The V call is TRBV29-1, the J call TRBJ2-7; TRBD2 aligns across 14 bases. The CDR3 totals 15 residues. Unmatched junction bases numbered 7, after V lost 2 bases and J lost 7 bases. Germline assignment: CDR1 SQVTM and CDR2 ANQGSEA. CDR3 bases: TGCAGCGTTGAAACTCATGGGACTAGCGGGAGTGAGCAGTACTTC. It translates to CSVETHGTSGSEQYF.

This chain uses TRBV27 with TRBJ2-7, with D unclear. Trimming shortened V by 0 bases and J by 7 bases, and 7 bases separated the two germline ends. The CDR3 is 12 amino acids. The V gene's germline CDR1 is MNHEY and CDR2 SMNVEV (reference sequence). CDR3 DNA sequence: TGTGCCAGCAGTTTATCCCCCCGGGAGCAGTACTTC. This sequence encodes CASSLSPREQYF.

This chain links TRBV18 with TRBJ1-3; possibly TRBD1 for D (5 bases). The CDR3 is made up of 15 amino acids. CDR1 is KGHSH and CDR2 is LQKENI in the germline V gene. Trimming left V 5 bases short and J 4 bases short, with 15 bases between. The CDR3 DNA sequence: TGTGCCAGCTCAGCTTCCGGGACGGACGGAAACACCATATATTTT. The encoded protein is CASSASGTDGNTIYF.

The rearrangement links TRBV5-1 to TRBJ2-5; possible D gene TRBD1, 5 bases. In germline, CDR1 is SGHRS, CDR2 YFSETQ. This CDR3 comprises 14 residues. Trimming pared 0 bases from V and 3 bases from J, leaving 9 bases between. The CDR3 loop is CASSLDGREETQYF. DNA for the CDR3: TGCGCCAGCAGCTTGGATGGCAGGGAAGAGACCCAGTACTTC.

This chain uses TRBV5-1 with TRBJ1-2; D ambiguous. Between the trimmed V and J ends, which lost 0 bases and 4 bases, there was a span of 28 bases. The CDR3 is 20 amino acids. Germline V lookup: CDR1 SGHRS, CDR2 YFSETQ. The CDR3 loop reads CASSLVGEGMTSRYSYGYTF. The DNA for the CDR3 is TGCGCCAGCAGCTTGGTCGGGGAGGGTATGACGAGCCGCTATTCCTATGGCTACACCTTC. Combining the CDR3 with reference TRBV5-1 and TRBJ1-2 gives the whole variable domain KAGVTQTPRYLIKTRGQQVTLSCSPISGHRSVSWYQQTPGQGLQFLFEYFSETQRNKGNFPGRFSGRQFSNSRSEMNVSTLELGDSALYLCASSLVGEGMTSRYSYGYTFGSGTRLTVV.

This chain connects TRBV19 to TRBJ2-7, with TRBD2 identical over 11 bases. Per germline, CDR1 LNHDA and CDR2 SQIVND (reference sequence). With V trimmed by 4 bases and J by 4 bases, 6 bases remained unmatched. This CDR3 is 15 amino acids long. The CDR3: CASSKLAGEGYEQYF. The CDR3 coding sequence is TGTGCCAGTAGTAAACTAGCGGGAGAGGGGTACGAGCAGTACTTC.

This sequence joins TRBV5-1 and TRBJ2-7, with TRBD2 as a possible D gene (6 bases). Germline CDR1 SGHRS, CDR2 YFSETQ. Trimming removed 4 bases from V and 5 bases from J, with 13 bases in between. The CDR3 is 13 residues long. The chain's CDR3 is CASSIGSSDEQYF. CDR3 nucleotides: TGCGCCAGCAGCATCGGGAGTTCGGACGAGCAGTACTTC.

V usage is TRBV10-3 and J usage is TRBJ2-1, with 8 bases fitting TRBD1. After removal of 0 bases from V and 9 bases from J, the junction contained 7 bases not matched to a gene. Per the germline V gene, CDR1 is ENHRY and CDR2 is SYGVKD. There are 15 residues in the CDR3. This chain's CDR3 is CAISESWTGKGEQFF. As DNA, the CDR3 is TGTGCCATCAGTGAGTCGTGGACAGGGAAGGGTGAGCAGTTCTTC.

The V gene is TRBV28, the J gene TRBJ2-1, with 7 bases identical to TRBD2. This CDR3 has 20 residues. V was clipped by 6 bases and J by 4 bases; unmatched bases: 24. Per germline, CDR1 MDHEN and CDR2 SYDVKM. CDR3 in DNA: TGTGCCAGCAGCCTTCCACCCCCACTAGCGAGACATACACTTTACAATGAGCAGTTCTTC. Translated, it gives CASSLPPPLARHTLYNEQFF.

The chain combines TRBV9 with TRBJ2-5, with 11 nucleotides matching TRBD2. V dropped 2 bases and J dropped 4; count of bases not matched to a gene: 4. This CDR3 region has 15 residues. Germline V CDR1 and CDR2: SGDLS, YYNGEE. The DNA for the CDR3 is TGTGCCAGCAGCGTGACTAGCGGGACGGGAGAGACCCAGTACTTC. It yields the protein CASSVTSGTGETQYF.

This clone occurred once. This chain connects TRBV9 to TRBJ2-3; perhaps TRBD2 as D (6 bases). Trimming took off 3 bases at V and 4 bases at J, with 12 bases between the two ends. Germline CDR1 and CDR2: SGDLS and YYNGEE. This CDR3 has 14 residues. The CDR3 spells CASSDRLGADTQYF. The CDR3 region has the DNA TGTGCCAGCAGCGATCGACTAGGGGCAGATACGCAGTATTTT.

V usage is TRBV9 and J usage is TRBJ1-1, with 9 nucleotides matching TRBD1. J was trimmed by 3 bases and V by 2 bases; bases with no gene match: 8. Germline CDR1 and CDR2: SGDLS and YYNGEE. The CDR3 sequence is 16 residues long. The CDR3 protein is CASSVGQGGVHTEAFF. CDR3 nucleotides: TGTGCCAGCAGCGTGGGACAGGGTGGTGTGCACACTGAAGCTTTCTTT.

The chain has TRBV7-3 and TRBJ2-2, with D maybe TRBD2 (6 bases). The V end lost 0 bases, the J end lost 7 bases, and 18 bases lay between the germline ends. Germline V gene data show CDR1 as SGHTA and CDR2 as FQGTGA. CDR3 length: 17 amino acids. Here the CDR3 reads CASSLTLSGQGGGELFF. In nucleotides, the CDR3 is TGTGCCAGCAGCTTAACGTTATCGGGCCAGGGAGGCGGGGAGCTGTTTTTT.

This clone has a single count. The chain is built from TRBV5-1 and TRBJ2-5; 9 bases are a match to TRBD1. The V segment lost 4 bases and the J segment 6 bases; nucleotides outside the gene matches: 10. CDR1 and CDR2 from the germline V gene are SGHRS and YFSETQ. The CDR3 loop spans 15 amino acids. The CDR3 DNA is TGCGCCAGCAGCCCAACAGGGGGCGCCGAGAAGACCCAGTACTTC. Amino acids: CASSPTGGAEKTQYF.